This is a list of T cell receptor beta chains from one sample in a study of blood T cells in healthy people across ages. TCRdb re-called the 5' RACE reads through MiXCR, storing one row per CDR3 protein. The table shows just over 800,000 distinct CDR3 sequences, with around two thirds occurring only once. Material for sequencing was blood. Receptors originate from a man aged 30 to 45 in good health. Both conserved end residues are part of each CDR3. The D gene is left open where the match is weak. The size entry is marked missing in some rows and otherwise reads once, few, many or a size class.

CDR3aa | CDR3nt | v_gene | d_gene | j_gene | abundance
CASSPGQVTYEQYF | TGTGCCAGCAGCCCGGGACAAGTTACCTACGAGCAGTACTTC | TRBV3-1 | . | TRBJ2-7 | few
CAIRAEWGRDQPQHF | TGTGCCATCAGGGCCGAATGGGGGCGAGATCAGCCCCAGCATTTT | TRBV10-3 | . | TRBJ1-5 | .
CSASPEAGSHGYTF | TGCAGTGCTAGCCCCGAGGCAGGGTCCCATGGCTACACCTTC | TRBV20-1 | . | TRBJ1-2 | .
CASTGTSGASSYEQYF | TGTGCCAGCACAGGGACTAGCGGGGCTAGCTCCTACGAGCAGTACTTC | TRBV2 | TRBD2 | TRBJ2-7 | once
CASSLEGTSAAYEQYF | TGCGCCAGCAGCTTGGAAGGGACTAGCGCCGCCTACGAGCAGTACTTC | TRBV5-1 | TRBD2 | TRBJ2-7 | .
CSARGPYEQFF | TGCAGTGCTAGGGGGCCTTATGAGCAGTTCTTC | TRBV20-1 | . | TRBJ2-1 | .
CASSFLTGQINQPQHF | TGTGCCAGCAGCTTCCTTACGGGACAGATCAATCAGCCCCAGCATTTT | TRBV5-8 | TRBD1 | TRBJ1-5 | few
CASSYSSTVHNEQFF | TGTGCCAGCAGTTACTCGAGTACAGTTCACAATGAGCAGTTCTTC | TRBV6-2/TRBV6-3 | . | TRBJ2-1 | .
CASGDRDGYEQYF | TGTGCCAGCGGGGATAGGGATGGCTACGAGCAGTACTTC | TRBV5-6 | . | TRBJ2-7 | .
CASSLSGTANLAKNIQYF | TGTGCCAGCAGCTTGTCCGGGACAGCTAATCTAGCCAAAAACATTCAGTACTTC | TRBV7-2 | TRBD1 | TRBJ2-4 | .
CASRLAQGEETQYF | TGTGCCAGCAGACTTGCACAGGGGGAAGAGACCCAGTACTTC | TRBV6-6 | TRBD1 | TRBJ2-5 | .
CASSVGVQETQYF | TGTGCCAGCAGTGTTGGGGTCCAAGAGACCCAGTACTTC | TRBV9 | . | TRBJ2-5 | .
CASSQGRMSYEQYF | TGCGCCAGCAGCCAAGGACGGATGTCCTACGAGCAGTACTTC | TRBV4-3 | . | TRBJ2-7 | many
CASSVSGVGISYGYTF | TGTGCCAGCAGTGTGTCAGGGGTCGGGATTAGCTATGGCTACACCTTC | TRBV2 | . | TRBJ1-2 | .
CASSQGGNQGLEGNIQYF | TGCGCCAGCAGCCAAGGGGGGAATCAGGGTTTAGAGGGAAACATTCAGTACTTC | TRBV4-3 | . | TRBJ2-4 | .
CASAGRASYNEQYF | TGTGCCAGCGCCGGACGCGCCTCCTACAATGAGCAGTACTTC | TRBV6-6 | . | TRBJ2-7 | .
CAISDRGGYTF | TGTGCCATCAGTGACAGGGGCGGCTACACCTTC | TRBV10-3 | . | TRBJ1-2 | few
CSVEVGGRDGYTF | TGCAGCGTTGAAGTGGGGGGGCGGGATGGCTACACCTTC | TRBV29-1 | . | TRBJ1-2 | .
CASSEYVTGSPLDEQFF | TGTGCCAGCAGTGAATATGTCACAGGTTCCCCCCTCGATGAGCAGTTCTTC | TRBV6-1 | . | TRBJ2-1 | .
CASSVVPSYGYTF | TGTGCCAGCAGCGTAGTCCCCAGCTATGGCTACACCTTC | TRBV9 | . | TRBJ1-2 | .
CASSLWTSGNTEAFF | TGTGCCAGCAGTCTCTGGACCTCGGGGAACACTGAAGCTTTCTTT | TRBV12-3/TRBV12-4 | . | TRBJ1-1 | .
CASSPIPQGRWADTQYF | TGTGCCAGCAGTCCAATACCTCAGGGGCGTTGGGCAGATACGCAGTATTTT | TRBV27 | . | TRBJ2-3 | .
CASSFGRGYEQYF | TGTGCCAGCAGTTTCGGCCGGGGTTACGAGCAGTACTTC | TRBV12-3/TRBV12-4 | . | TRBJ2-7 | once
CASSSPTVYNEQFF | TGTGCCAGCAGCTCACCGACAGTCTACAATGAGCAGTTCTTC | TRBV7-9 | . | TRBJ2-1 | few
CASSHGGQVSYEQYF | TGTGCCAGCAGCCATGGGGGACAGGTCTCCTACGAGCAGTACTTC | TRBV7-9 | TRBD1 | TRBJ2-7 | few
CASSPYWGTQYF | TGTGCCAGCAGCCCCTATTGGGGGACCCAGTACTTC | TRBV3-1 | . | TRBJ2-5 | few
CASSEYTSSYEQYF | TGTGCCAGCAGTGAATACACAAGCTCCTACGAGCAGTACTTC | TRBV2 | . | TRBJ2-7 | few
CASGLVRQAAVVEQFF | TGCGCCAGCGGCTTGGTCCGGCAGGCCGCTGTAGTGGAGCAGTTCTTC | TRBV5-1 | . | TRBJ2-1 | once
CASSHGQEEETQYF | TGTGCCAGCAGCCACGGACAGGAGGAAGAGACCCAGTACTTC | TRBV13 | TRBD1 | TRBJ2-5 | .
CASSVGPVRNTGELFF | TGTGCCAGCAGCGTTGGACCTGTAAGGAACACCGGGGAGCTGTTTTTT | TRBV7-7 | . | TRBJ2-2 | .
CSAPAELHNQVQETQYF | TGCAGTGCCCCTGCCGAACTGCACAATCAAGTCCAAGAGACCCAGTACTTC | TRBV20-1 | . | TRBJ2-5 | .
CASSQIRGASYEQYF | TGTGCCAGCAGCCAGATACGGGGGGCCTCCTACGAGCAGTACTTC | TRBV14 | . | TRBJ2-7 | .
CASSVLGADQETQYF | TGTGCCAGCAGCGTCCTGGGAGCGGACCAAGAGACCCAGTACTTC | TRBV9 | . | TRBJ2-5 | .
CASSQDIGRSGEQYF | TGTGCCAGCAGTCAAGACATAGGCCGATCGGGGGAGCAGTACTTC | TRBV3-1 | . | TRBJ2-7 | .
CASSQEQGLQETQYF | TGTGCCAGCAGCCAGGAGCAAGGGCTTCAAGAGACCCAGTACTTC | TRBV3-1 | . | TRBJ2-5 | .
CASSQGLIYNEQFF | TGCGCCAGCAGCCAAGGACTGATTTACAATGAGCAGTTCTTC | TRBV4-3 | . | TRBJ2-1 | many